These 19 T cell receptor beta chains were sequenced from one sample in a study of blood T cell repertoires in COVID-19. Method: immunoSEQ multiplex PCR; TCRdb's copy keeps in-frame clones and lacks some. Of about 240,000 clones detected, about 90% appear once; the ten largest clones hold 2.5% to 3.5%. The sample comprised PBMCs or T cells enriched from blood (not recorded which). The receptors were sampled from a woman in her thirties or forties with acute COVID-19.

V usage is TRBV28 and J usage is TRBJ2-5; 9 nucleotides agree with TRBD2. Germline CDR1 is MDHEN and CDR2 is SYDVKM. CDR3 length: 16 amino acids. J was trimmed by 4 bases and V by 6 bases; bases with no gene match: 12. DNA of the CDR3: TGTGCCAGCAGCACAAAACGCGGGGGGGTCTCAGAGACCCAGTACTTC. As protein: CASSTKRGGVSETQYF.

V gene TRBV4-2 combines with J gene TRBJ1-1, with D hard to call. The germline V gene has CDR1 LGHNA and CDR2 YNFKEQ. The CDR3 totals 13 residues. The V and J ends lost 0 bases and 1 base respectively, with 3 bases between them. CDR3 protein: CASSQEQNTEAFF. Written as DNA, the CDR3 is TGTGCCAGCAGCCAAGAACAGAACACTGAAGCTTTCTTT.

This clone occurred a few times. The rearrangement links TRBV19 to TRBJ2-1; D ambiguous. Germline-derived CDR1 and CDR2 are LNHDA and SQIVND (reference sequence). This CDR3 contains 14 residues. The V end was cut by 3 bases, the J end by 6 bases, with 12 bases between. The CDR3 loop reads CASSIQSRVNEQFF. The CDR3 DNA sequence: TGTGCCAGTAGTATCCAATCCCGAGTCAATGAGCAGTTCTTC.

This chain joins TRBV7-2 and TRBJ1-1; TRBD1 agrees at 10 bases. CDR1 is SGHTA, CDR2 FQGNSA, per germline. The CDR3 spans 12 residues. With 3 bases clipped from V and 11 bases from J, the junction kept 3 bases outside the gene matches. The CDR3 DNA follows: TGTGCCAGCAGCTTGAGGACAGGGGGGGCTTTCTTT. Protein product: CASSLRTGGAFF.

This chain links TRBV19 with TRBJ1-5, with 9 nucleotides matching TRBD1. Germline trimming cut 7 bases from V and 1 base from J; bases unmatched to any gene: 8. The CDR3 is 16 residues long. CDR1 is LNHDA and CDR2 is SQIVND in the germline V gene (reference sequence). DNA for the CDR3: TGTGCCAGTACCCGACAGGGGGTTACGAGCAATCAGCCCCAGCATTTT. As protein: CASTRQGVTSNQPQHF.

CDR3 bases: TGTGCCAGCAGCGTAGGTTCAGGGTGGACCGGGGAGCTGTTTTTT. Its translation is CASSVGSGWTGELFF. V and J are TRBV9 and TRBJ2-2, with D perhaps TRBD1 (5 bases). CDR3 length: 15 residues. Germline V lookup: CDR1 SGDLS, CDR2 YYNGEE. The V gene lost 0 bases and the J gene lost 5 bases, with 11 bases spanning the gap. The full variable domain, its missing parts supplied by reference TRBV9 and TRBJ2-2, is DSGVTQTPKHLITATGQRVTLRCSPRSGDLSVYWYQQSLDQGLQFLIQYYNGEERAKGNILERFSAQQFPDLHSELNLSSLELGDSALYFCASSVGSGWTGELFFGEGSRLTVL.

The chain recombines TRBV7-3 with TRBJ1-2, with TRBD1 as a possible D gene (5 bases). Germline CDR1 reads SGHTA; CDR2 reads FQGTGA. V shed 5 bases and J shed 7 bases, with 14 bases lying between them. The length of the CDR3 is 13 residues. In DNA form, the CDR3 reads TGTGCCAGCAGCGTCTCTGTAGGGGTTGGCTACACCTTC. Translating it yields CASSVSVGVGYTF.

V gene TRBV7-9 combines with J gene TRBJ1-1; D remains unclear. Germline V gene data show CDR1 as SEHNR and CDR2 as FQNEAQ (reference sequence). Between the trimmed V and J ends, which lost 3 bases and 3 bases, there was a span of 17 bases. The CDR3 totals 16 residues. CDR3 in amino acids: CASSFRTLALDTEAFF. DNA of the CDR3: TGTGCCAGCAGCTTCCGGACGCTAGCTTTGGACACTGAAGCTTTCTTT.

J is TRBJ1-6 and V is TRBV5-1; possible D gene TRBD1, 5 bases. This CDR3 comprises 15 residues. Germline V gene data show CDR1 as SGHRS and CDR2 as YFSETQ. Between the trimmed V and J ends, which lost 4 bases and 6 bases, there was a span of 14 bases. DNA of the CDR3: TGCGCCAGCAGCCCGGGGACTGCTCCTAATTCACCCCTCCACTTT. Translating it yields CASSPGTAPNSPLHF.

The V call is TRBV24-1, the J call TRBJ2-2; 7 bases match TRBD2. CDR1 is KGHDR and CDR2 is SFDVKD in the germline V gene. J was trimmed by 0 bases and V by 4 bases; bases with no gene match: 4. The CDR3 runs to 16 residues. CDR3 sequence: CATSEVRGANTGELFF. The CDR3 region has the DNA TGTGCCACCAGTGAGGTTCGGGGGGCGAACACCGGGGAGCTGTTTTTT.

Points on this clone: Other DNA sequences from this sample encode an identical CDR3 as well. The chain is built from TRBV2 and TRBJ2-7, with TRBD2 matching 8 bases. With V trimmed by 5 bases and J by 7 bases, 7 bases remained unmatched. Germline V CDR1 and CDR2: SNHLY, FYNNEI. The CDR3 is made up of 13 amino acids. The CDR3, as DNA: TGTGCCAGCAGTCCGGGACTAGGGTTAGAGCAGTACTTC. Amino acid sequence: CASSPGLGLEQYF.

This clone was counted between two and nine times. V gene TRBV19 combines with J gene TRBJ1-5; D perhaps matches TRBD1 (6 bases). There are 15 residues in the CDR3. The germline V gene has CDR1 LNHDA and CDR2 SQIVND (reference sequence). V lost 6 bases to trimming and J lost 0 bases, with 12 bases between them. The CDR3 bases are TGTGCCAGTAGGACCACAGGGCATAGCAATCAGCCCCAGCATTTT. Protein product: CASRTTGHSNQPQHF.

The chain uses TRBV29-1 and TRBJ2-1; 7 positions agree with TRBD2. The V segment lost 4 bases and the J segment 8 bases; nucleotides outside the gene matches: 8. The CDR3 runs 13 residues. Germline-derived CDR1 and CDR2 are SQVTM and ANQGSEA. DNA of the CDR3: TGCAGCGTTGGGCGAGCGGGAATTGATGAGCAGTTCTTC. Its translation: CSVGRAGIDEQFF.

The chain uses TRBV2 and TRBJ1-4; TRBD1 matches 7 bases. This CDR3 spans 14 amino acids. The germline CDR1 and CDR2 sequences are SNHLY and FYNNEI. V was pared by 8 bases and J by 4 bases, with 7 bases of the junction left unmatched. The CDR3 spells CASFPGQFNEKLFF. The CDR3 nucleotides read TGTGCCAGCTTCCCGGGACAGTTTAATGAAAAACTGTTTTTT.

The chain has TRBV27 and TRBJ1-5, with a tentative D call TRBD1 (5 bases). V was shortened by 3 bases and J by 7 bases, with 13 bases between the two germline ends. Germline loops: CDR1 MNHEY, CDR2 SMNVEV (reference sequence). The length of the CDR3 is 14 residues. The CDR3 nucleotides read TGTGCCAGCAGTTTGGAGGGGTTTGGGCAGCCCCAGCATTTT. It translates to CASSLEGFGQPQHF.

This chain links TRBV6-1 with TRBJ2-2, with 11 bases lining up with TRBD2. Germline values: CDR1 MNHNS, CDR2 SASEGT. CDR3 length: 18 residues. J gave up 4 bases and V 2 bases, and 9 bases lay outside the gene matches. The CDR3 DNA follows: TGTGCCAGCAGTGAAATACTAGCGGGAGAGGGGGTCACCGGGGAGCTGTTTTTT. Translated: CASSEILAGEGVTGELFF.

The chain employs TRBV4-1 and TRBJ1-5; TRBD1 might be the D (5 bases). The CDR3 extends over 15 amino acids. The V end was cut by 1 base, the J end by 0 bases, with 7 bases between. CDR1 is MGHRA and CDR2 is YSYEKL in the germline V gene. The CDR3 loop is CASSQVRGSNQPQHF. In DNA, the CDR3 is TGCGCCAGCAGCCAAGTAAGGGGTAGCAATCAGCCCCAGCATTTT.

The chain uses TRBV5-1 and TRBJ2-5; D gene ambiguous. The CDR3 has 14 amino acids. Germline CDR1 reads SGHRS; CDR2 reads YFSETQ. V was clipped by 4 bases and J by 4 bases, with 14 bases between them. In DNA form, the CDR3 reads TGCGCCAGCAGCCCTTTTGGTTTACTAGAGACCCAGTACTTC. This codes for CASSPFGLLETQYF.

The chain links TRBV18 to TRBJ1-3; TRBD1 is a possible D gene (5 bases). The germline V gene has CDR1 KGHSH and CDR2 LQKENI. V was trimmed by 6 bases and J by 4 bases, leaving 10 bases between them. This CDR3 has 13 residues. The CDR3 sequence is CASSGGPGNTIYF. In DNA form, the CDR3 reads TGTGCCAGCTCCGGGGGACCAGGAAACACCATATATTTT.